This is a list of T cell receptor beta chains from one sample in a study of shared clonotypes between healthy human individuals. The table came from immunoSEQ multiplex PCR; TCRdb's copy has only in-frame clones and leaves some out. Of around 500,000 clones in the sample, over 60% are singletons; the top ten hold 10% to 15%. Sample: PBMCs. All receptors come from a woman aged 40 to 49 in good health. Some clones in this sample may be carry-over from other donors' samples. The conserved cysteine and the conserved F or W are not part of the CDR3 here. Each record gives: J gene, CDR3 length, V gene, D gene, CDR3 protein. A D gene is named only where the DNA matches it firmly.

TRBJ2-5,13,TRBV6-5,TRBD2,ASSYWGGFQETQY
TRBJ2-1,12,TRBV6-5,TRBD2,ASSRASGSHWQF
TRBJ1-4,18,TRBV7-4,NA,ARQRPDASPAVATNEKLF
TRBJ2-5,13,TRBV19,TRBD1,ASSIARDSPETQY
TRBJ1-1,11,TRBV30,NA,AWEGNMNTEAF
TRBJ1-5,11,TRBV7-6,NA,ASSQYSNQPQH
TRBJ2-3,14,TRBV5-8,TRBD2,ASSLGAGGFTDTQY
TRBJ1-3,14,TRBV4-2,NA,ASSRQPVLSGNTIY
TRBJ2-3,13,TRBV29-1,NA,SVGAPGGNTDTQY
TRBJ2-2,14,TRBV2,TRBD2,ASSPRTSGNTGELF
TRBJ2-3,13,TRBV11-2,NA,ASSLSVSSTDTQY
TRBJ1-1,10,TRBV12-2,NA,ASRLQGHEAF
TRBJ2-4,11,TRBV28,NA,ASSGTGKNIQY
TRBJ1-2,12,TRBV6-5,TRBD1,TSSYWDRGYGYT
TRBJ2-1,16,TRBV28,TRBD2,ASSLMASGRSSYNEQF
TRBJ2-3,12,TRBV18,TRBD1,AGKTGTSPDTQY
TRBJ2-2,12,TRBV19,NA,ASSFLRNTGELF
TRBJ1-2,11,TRBV2,NA,ASSIGTPYGYT
TRBJ1-1,12,TRBV10-3,NA,AISDRLGYTEAF
TRBJ1-4,14,TRBV7-9,NA,ASSLQRGRGDEKLF
TRBJ2-7,11,TRBV19,TRBD2,ASMGGRRGEQY